This T cell receptor beta chain was obtained from a study of CD4+ T cells in melanoma. Notes on the study in general: CD8+ T cell, macrophage and B cell function reportedly correlated with neoantigen-specific CD4+ T cells.

Profiling relied on immunoSEQ multiplex PCR, and the TCRdb table lists in-frame clones only, not all of them. The data hold roughly 120,000 clones, with around 93% observed a single time. Worth noting for this clone: What it recognizes is unknown.

The TCR was taken from a human donor with melanoma. Material for sequencing was peripheral blood.

The CDR3 nucleotides read TGTGCCAGTACTAGCGGGAGAGAGAACGGGGAGCTGTTTTTT. Amino acids: CASTSGRENGELFF. The chain couples TRBV19 to TRBJ2-2; 10 bases map to TRBD2. CDR1 LNHDA and CDR2 SQIVND come from the germline V gene (reference sequence). Unmatched junction bases numbered 6, after V lost 7 bases and J lost 7 bases. The CDR3 has 14 residues. Complete variable domain (other parts from reference TRBV19 and TRBJ2-2): DGGITQSPKYLFRKEGQNVTLSCEQNLNHDAMYWYRQDPGQGLRLIYYSQIVNDFQKGDIAEGYSVSREKKESFPLTVTSAQKNPTAFYLCASTSGRENGELFFGEGSRLTVL.